Listed here are 24 T cell receptor beta chains from one sample, sequenced in a study of CD4 T cell repertoires in COVID-19. The data were produced by immunoSEQ multiplex PCR, yet TCRdb's version contains in-frame clones alone and is incomplete. This sample yields fewer than 800 clones, of which roughly 25% are seen a single time; roughly 15% belongs to the top ten. No antigen has been identified for these receptors. Recombinant SARS-CoV-2 spike or nucleoprotein, presented by autologous monocytes, stimulated the CFSE-labeled cells. The specimen was central memory CD4+ T cells, cultured in vitro, collected after recovery from COVID-19. The receptors shown here come from a human donor who had COVID-19.

In its sample, this clone ranks as large. CDR3 sequence (DNA): TGTGCCAGCAGCGAAGGCGTTCAGGGCCGGCCCCAGCATTTT. Translating gives CASSEGVQGRPQHF. This chain connects TRBV7-9 to TRBJ1-5, with D possibly matching TRBD1 (5 bases). V was trimmed by 5 bases and J by 9 bases, leaving 17 bases between them. CDR1 and CDR2 (germline): SEHNR, FQNEAQ (reference sequence). This CDR3 region has 14 residues.

This clone qualifies as large. The J gene is TRBJ1-6, the V gene TRBV18, with D perhaps matching TRBD1 (5 bases). Trimming stripped 5 bases from V and 7 bases from J, with 9 bases between. The CDR3 has 13 residues. The germline gives CDR1 KGHSH, CDR2 LQKENI. CDR3 residues: CASSDSGNSPLHF. CDR3 coding DNA: TGTGCCAGCTCAGACTCAGGGAATTCACCCCTCCACTTT. The variable domain in full, with the rest retrieved from reference TRBV18 and TRBJ1-6, is NAGVMQNPRHLVRRRGQEARLRCSPMKGHSHVYWYRQLPEEGLKFMVYLQKENIIDESGMPKERFSAEFPKEGPSILRIQQVVRGDSAAYFCASSDSGNSPLHFGNGTRLTVT.

This clone was observed a few times. This chain joins TRBV5-1 and TRBJ2-7; 9 bases agree with TRBD1. V was pared by 4 bases and J by 0 bases, with 5 bases of the junction left unmatched. Germline loops: CDR1 SGHRS, CDR2 YFSETQ. The CDR3 loop spans 15 amino acids. This CDR3 reads CASSVGQGSSYEQYV. The CDR3 coding sequence is TGCGCCAGCAGCGTAGGACAGGGGAGCTCCTACGAGCAGTACGTC.

This clone is large. The V gene is TRBV11-2, the J gene TRBJ1-2; maybe TRBD1 (5 bases). The CDR3 loop spans 13 amino acids. V lost 5 bases to trimming and J lost 3 bases, with 10 bases between them. CDR1 is SGHAT, CDR2 FQNNGV, per germline. This CDR3 is CASSPGLYYGYTF. The CDR3 DNA reads as TGTGCCAGCAGCCCGGGACTGTACTATGGCTACACCTTC. The complete variable domain, with remaining parts taken from reference TRBV11-2 and TRBJ1-2, reads EAGVAQSPRYKIIEKRQSVAFWCNPISGHATLYWYQQILGQGPKLLIQFQNNGVVDDSQLPKDRFSAERLKGVDSTLKIQPAKLEDSAVYLCASSPGLYYGYTFGSGTRLTVV.

The chain has TRBV6-2 or TRBV6-3 and TRBJ2-1; 10 bases fit TRBD2. Per the germline V gene, CDR1 is MNHEY and CDR2 is SVGEGT. V was pared by 2 bases and J by 7 bases, with 5 bases of the junction left unmatched. The CDR3 loop spans 15 amino acids. The CDR3 DNA reads TGTGCCAGCAGTTACGGGAGCGGGGGGGCGAATGAGCAGTTCTTC. It specifies CASSYGSGGANEQFF.

Judged by abundance, this clone is large. The chain recombines TRBV19 with TRBJ2-2; possible D gene TRBD1, 5 bases. V dropped 4 bases and J dropped 5 bases, with 11 bases sitting between them. The V gene's germline CDR1 is LNHDA and CDR2 SQIVND (reference sequence). The CDR3 extends over 14 amino acids. In DNA, the CDR3 is TGTGCCAGTAGTAATGGTCCAGGGACCGGGGAGCTGTTTTTT. Its translation: CASSNGPGTGELFF.

This clone was found a few times. This chain connects TRBV19 to TRBJ1-1, with D unclear. Germline-derived CDR1 and CDR2 are LNHDA and SQIVND (reference sequence). V lost 3 bases and J lost 8, with 7 bases in between. This CDR3 region has 11 residues. CDR3 sequence reads: CASSILAEAFF. In nucleotides, the CDR3 is TGTGCCAGTAGTATCTTAGCAGAAGCTTTCTTT.

This clone has a handful of counts. The chain couples TRBV5-1 to TRBJ2-3; tentatively, D is TRBD2 (5 bases). Germline-derived CDR1 and CDR2 are SGHRS and YFSETQ. The CDR3 sequence is 16 residues long. Trimming stripped 10 bases from V and 0 bases from J, with 21 bases between. CDR3 nucleotides: TGCGCCGGGCAGGAGGTCACCATGAGAAGCACAGATACGCAGTATTTT. It yields the protein CAGQEVTMRSTDTQYF.

This clone turned up a few times. The chain joins TRBV19 to TRBJ2-5, with 9 nucleotides matching TRBD1. V was pared by 6 bases and J by 4 bases, with 9 bases of the junction left unmatched. The CDR3 loop spans 15 amino acids. Germline lookup yields CDR1 LNHDA and CDR2 SQIVND (reference sequence). CDR3 sequence: CASRQTGTGLETQYF. The DNA of the CDR3 is TGTGCCAGTAGGCAGACCGGGACAGGGCTAGAGACCCAGTACTTC. The full variable domain, completed using reference TRBV19 and TRBJ2-5, is DGGITQSPKYLFRKEGQNVTLSCEQNLNHDAMYWYRQDPGQGLRLIYYSQIVNDFQKGDIAEGYSVSREKKESFPLTVTSAQKNPTAFYLCASRQTGTGLETQYFGPGTRLLVL.

The V call is TRBV6-9, the J call TRBJ2-7; 9 nucleotides line up with TRBD1. The germline CDR1 and CDR2 sequences are MNHGY and SVAAGI. V shed 5 bases, J shed 5 bases, and the junction held 4 bases outside the gene matches. The CDR3 totals 13 residues. This CDR3 reads CASSPGTGNEQYV. The CDR3 DNA follows: TGTGCCAGCAGTCCCGGGACAGGGAACGAGCAGTACGTC.

The rearrangement joins TRBV7-9 to TRBJ2-7, with D maybe TRBD1 (6 bases). V gave up 4 bases and J gave up 0 bases, with 13 bases separating them. In germline, CDR1 is SEHNR, CDR2 FQNEAQ (reference sequence). The CDR3 has 15 residues. This chain's CDR3 is CASSSRLDSSYEQYF. The CDR3 DNA follows: TGTGCCAGCAGCTCCCGACTGGACAGCTCCTACGAGCAGTACTTC.

Sample share makes this clone large. This chain joins TRBV28 and TRBJ2-5, with 8 positions matching TRBD2. The V gene end was trimmed by 4 bases and the J gene end by 0 bases; junction bases not matched to a gene: 10. This CDR3 has 17 amino acids. From germline, CDR1 is MDHEN and CDR2 SYDVKM. CDR3 loop: CASSSQQGGRYQETQYF. CDR3 nucleotides: TGTGCCAGCAGTTCCCAACAGGGCGGGAGGTACCAAGAGACCCAGTACTTC.

This clone has just a few counts. V gene TRBV5-6 combines with J gene TRBJ2-7, with D perhaps TRBD1 (5 bases). Germline values: CDR1 SGHDT, CDR2 YYEEEE. V dropped 0 bases and J dropped 1 base, with 20 bases sitting between them. This CDR3 spans 18 amino acids. The CDR3 coding sequence is TGTGCCAGCAGCTTGGCCCAGGGTGGAACCTTCTTGTCCTACGAGCAGTACGTC. Encoded protein: CASSLAQGGTFLSYEQYV.

Relative to its sample, this clone is medium-sized. At one end, the junction sequence differs from germline, possibly due to a read error. The sample contains more than one DNA sequence encoding this CDR3. The rearrangement links TRBV19 to TRBJ1-5; 12 bases match TRBD1. CDR1 is LNHDA and CDR2 is SQIVND in the germline V gene (reference sequence). The CDR3 contains 14 residues. The CDR3 protein is CASTGTGGNQPQHF. The CDR3 DNA follows: TGTGCCAGTACCGGGACAGGGGGCAACCAGCCCCAGCATTTT.

This clone appeared a few times. The chain has TRBV10-3 and TRBJ1-1; D is possibly TRBD1 (5 bases). Looked up from germline, CDR1 is ENHRY and CDR2 is SYGVKD. V was pared by 6 bases and J by 5 bases, with 10 bases between. This CDR3 region has 12 residues. As DNA, the CDR3 is TGTGCCATCAGAGGGGAGAGAACTGAAGCTTTCTTT. Amino acid sequence: CAIRGERTEAFF.

This chain joins TRBV12-1 and TRBJ1-5. TRBV12-1 is labeled a pseudogene. The CDR3 spans 11 residues. Here the CDR3 reads CASSLKQPQHF. CDR3 nucleotide sequence: TGTGCCAGCAGCTTAAAACAGCCCCAGCATTTT.

This clone was detected once. This may arise from a read error, as a much more abundant clone is one base away. The chain carries TRBV4-3 and TRBJ2-3; maybe TRBD2 (6 bases). CDR1 is LGHNA, CDR2 YSLEER, per germline. The CDR3 is made up of 16 amino acids. V was pared by 8 bases and J by 4 bases, with 22 bases between. This chain's CDR3 is CASCRQSLGGSDTQYF. As DNA, the CDR3 is TGCGCCAGCTGCCGGCAGAGTCTTGGGGGGTCAGATACGCAGTATTTT.

In its sample, this clone is large. The chain joins TRBV5-1 to TRBJ2-7, with D maybe TRBD1 (6 bases). This CDR3 is 15 amino acids long. Looked up from germline, CDR1 is SGHRS and CDR2 is YFSETQ. Trimming took off 0 bases at V and 2 bases at J, with 12 bases between the two ends. CDR3 nucleotide sequence: TGCGCCAGCAGCTTGGAGGACAGAACAACCTACGAGCAGTACTTC. It yields the protein CASSLEDRTTYEQYF.

This clone came up a few times. V usage is TRBV19 and J usage is TRBJ2-5; D remains ambiguous. The CDR3 covers 15 residues. The germline CDR1 and CDR2 sequences are LNHDA and SQIVND (reference sequence). Deletions cut 5 bases from V and 5 bases from J, with 18 bases between. Here the CDR3 reads CASSPTSVNLETQYF. The CDR3 DNA reads TGTGCCAGTAGTCCCACCTCCGTGAATTTGGAGACCCAGTACTTC.

This clone is large. The chain is built from TRBV28 and TRBJ1-6, with D uncertain. The CDR3 has 14 residues. Germline CDR1 MDHEN, CDR2 SYDVKM. The V and J ends lost 8 bases and 7 bases respectively, with 15 bases between them. CDR3 bases: TGTGCCAGCTCCTCTGGAGTACAAAATTCACCCCTCCACTTT. Protein sequence: CASSSGVQNSPLHF.

The chain combines TRBV11-2 with TRBJ2-2, with 8 positions matching TRBD1. V lost 1 base, J lost 5 bases, and 9 bases stayed unmatched. The CDR3 is 17 residues long. Germline CDR1 SGHAT, CDR2 FQNNGV. CDR3 in DNA: TGTGCCAGCAGCTTAGGTCGGACAGGGCTGAGAACCGGGGAGCTGTTTTTT. As protein: CASSLGRTGLRTGELFF.

The CDR3 is CASSWDRGPNSPLHF. CDR3 sequence (DNA): TGTGCCAGCAGCTGGGACAGGGGGCCTAATTCACCCCTCCACTTT. The rearrangement links TRBV7-9 to TRBJ1-6; 12 nucleotides agree with TRBD1. The V gene's germline CDR1 is SEHNR and CDR2 FQNEAQ (reference sequence). There are 15 residues in the CDR3. Unmatched junction bases numbered 1, after V lost 4 bases and J lost 6 bases.

This clone is labeled as large. CDR3 residues: CASGTARAYTQYF. CDR3 nucleotides: TGTGCCAGCGGTACGGCAAGGGCATATACGCAGTATTTT. The chain carries TRBV12-3 or TRBV12-4 and TRBJ2-3; D not certain. The CDR3 totals 13 residues. Trimming removed 8 bases from V and 7 bases from J, with 16 bases in between.

In this sample, this clone is medium-sized. The V and J genes are TRBV2 and TRBJ1-6; D not certain. The germline gives CDR1 SNHLY, CDR2 FYNNEI. The V end was cut by 2 bases, the J end by 10 bases, with 12 bases between. The CDR3 runs 14 residues. CDR3 DNA: TGTGCCAGCAGTGAAATCGGGGATAGGTCACCCCTCCACTTT. Translation: CASSEIGDRSPLHF.